Listed below are T cell receptor beta chains from one sample, sequenced in a study of blood T cell repertoires in COVID-19. The protocol was immunoSEQ multiplex PCR, while the TCRdb copy is restricted to in-frame clones and leaves out a portion. The sample lists tens of thousands of clones, approximately 86% occurring once. The sample was peripheral blood. All receptors derive from a human donor in a cohort sampled during active COVID-19. The CDR3 runs from the conserved cysteine through the conserved F or W. Each record gives: D gene, J gene, V gene, clone size, CDR3 DNA, CDR3 protein. The D gene is left open where the match is weak. Only part of the rows carry a size: once, few, many, or a class if the clone is expanded.

-	TRBJ2-3	TRBV5-1	-	TGCGCCAGCAGCTTGGAAGGAGGAGGGCGCACAGATACGCAGTATTTT	CASSLEGGGRTDTQYF
-	TRBJ2-1	TRBV13	-	TGTGCCAGCAGCTTAGCGCAGTCTGTACCCTACAATGAGCAGTTCTTC	CASSLAQSVPYNEQFF
-	TRBJ2-1	TRBV9	-	TGTGCCAGCAGCGTAGAGAGGCCCTTGGGCAATGAGCAGTTCTTC	CASSVERPLGNEQFF
-	TRBJ1-2	TRBV30	-	TGTGCCTGGAGTAAGGGAGGGAACTATGGCTACACCTTC	CAWSKGGNYGYTF
-	TRBJ1-1	TRBV6-5	few	TGTGCCAGCAGTTACAGGGGGAACACTGAAGCTTTCTTT	CASSYRGNTEAFF
TRBD1	TRBJ1-2	TRBV28	-	TGTGCCAGCAGTTTCCGGACAGGTGAGGGAAACTATGGCTACACCTTC	CASSFRTGEGNYGYTF
TRBD2	TRBJ2-1	TRBV11-3	once	TGTGCCAGCAGCACGGGACTAGCGGGAGCCGGAGATGAGCAGTTCTTC	CASSTGLAGAGDEQFF
-	TRBJ2-1	TRBV9	-	TGTGCCAGCAGCGTAGAAACGGGAGCGACTGAGCAGTTCTTC	CASSVETGATEQFF
-	TRBJ2-7	TRBV11-2	-	TGTGCCAGCAGCTTTGAGCGGTCCTACGAGCAGTACTTC	CASSFERSYEQYF
TRBD1	TRBJ2-2	TRBV28	-	TGTGCCAGCAGTTTACGGGGACAGTTGAACACCGGGGAGCTGTTTTTT	CASSLRGQLNTGELFF
-	TRBJ1-1	TRBV14	-	TGTGCCAGCAGCCAAGATAATTGGGTGGGCCAGCTGAACACTGAAGCTTTCTTT	CASSQDNWVGQLNTEAFF
TRBD2	TRBJ2-1	TRBV28	-	TGTGCCGCCAGTTTATGGGGAGGGCCATCGGATGAGCAGTTCTTC	CAASLWGGPSDEQFF
-	TRBJ2-3	TRBV7-9	-	TGTGCCAGCAGCTTACACCCGACTACTAGCACAGATACGCAGTATTTT	CASSLHPTTSTDTQYF
-	TRBJ2-3	TRBV5-1	-	TGCGCCAGCAGCTTGGCGGGAGTGACAGATACGCAGTATTTT	CASSLAGVTDTQYF
TRBD2	TRBJ2-1	TRBV4-2	-	TGTGCCAGCAGCCAAGTGGGACTAGCGGGGTCCTACAATGAGCAGTTCTTC	CASSQVGLAGSYNEQFF
-	TRBJ2-7	TRBV12-2	-	TGTGCAAGTCGCTTGCGCCTCACGATGAACAACCGGGACAGGGGGTACTACGAGCAGTACTTC	CASRLRLTMNNRDRGYYEQYF
TRBD1	TRBJ1-2	TRBV27	-	TGTGCCAGCAGTTTAGACAGGGGGATTAACTATGGCTACACCTTC	CASSLDRGINYGYTF
TRBD1	TRBJ2-1	TRBV6-5	-	TGTGCCAGCAGGGCTCAGGGGGCGAATGAGCAGTTCTTC	CASRAQGANEQFF
-	TRBJ2-3	TRBV18	-	TGTGCCAGCTCACCCGCTTGGGGGGTGTACACAGATACGCAGTATTTT	CASSPAWGVYTDTQYF
TRBD1	TRBJ1-5	TRBV28	-	TGTGCCAGCAGTTCAGGGGGCGTCGCTCAGCCCCAGCATTTT	CASSSGGVAQPQHF
-	TRBJ2-7	TRBV5-6	-	TGTGCCAGCAGCCCCTCGACAGGCGCGAGAGAGCAGTACTTC	CASSPSTGAREQYF
-	TRBJ1-6	TRBV7-2	-	TGTGCCAGCAGCTACATTAATTCACCCCTCCACTTT	CASSYINSPLHF
TRBD2	TRBJ2-2	TRBV28	-	TGTGCCAGCAGTTTATGGAGACTAGCGGGAGGGCCCGGGGAGCTGTTTTTT	CASSLWRLAGGPGELFF
TRBD2	TRBJ2-3	TRBV15	-	TGTGCCACCAGCGTGGGGGGGGGCACAGATACGCAGTATTTT	CATSVGGGTDTQYF
TRBD1	TRBJ1-2	TRBV6-1	-	TGTGCCAGCAGTGAAGCGCTCAGGACAGGGTATGGTCCTAACTATGGCTACACCTTC	CASSEALRTGYGPNYGYTF
-	TRBJ1-2	TRBV12-3/TRBV12-4	-	TGTGCCAGCAGTAGGAGGGACTATGGCTACACCTTC	CASSRRDYGYTF
TRBD2	TRBJ2-3	TRBV5-1	-	TGCGCCAGCAGCGCTACTAGCGGGAGTGATACGCAGTATTTT	CASSATSGSDTQYF
TRBD2	TRBJ2-1	TRBV19	-	TGTGCCAGTAGTAACCTAGCGGATTACAATGAGCAGTTCTTC	CASSNLADYNEQFF
-	TRBJ2-7	TRBV7-9	-	TGTGCCAGCAGCCCATTCGAGGACGAGCAGTACTTC	CASSPFEDEQYF
-	TRBJ1-4	TRBV2	-	TGTGCCAGCAGTGATATTCTTTGGAGCGAAAAACTGTTTTTT	CASSDILWSEKLFF
TRBD2	TRBJ2-3	TRBV2	-	TGTGCCAGCAGTGAAAAAAGCGGGAGGGCAACAGATACGCAGTATTTT	CASSEKSGRATDTQYF
TRBD1	TRBJ2-7	TRBV5-6	-	TGTGCCAGCAGCCCCCGGGACAGGGAGATCTACGAGCAGTACTTC	CASSPRDREIYEQYF
TRBD1	TRBJ2-1	TRBV29-1	-	TGCAGCGTGGAAGGGTTCTACGGGTCCCTCAGGGGGAATGAGCAGTTCTTC	CSVEGFYGSLRGNEQFF
-	TRBJ1-2	TRBV18	-	TGTGCCAGCTCACCTACGAAGATCGGCTATGGCTACACCTTC	CASSPTKIGYGYTF
-	TRBJ2-7	TRBV6-2/TRBV6-3	-	TGTGCCAGCAGTTCTTTAGCGACTACCTCAGCCGCGGAGGTGTACTTC	CASSSLATTSAAEVYF
-	TRBJ2-1	TRBV11-2	-	TGTGCCAGCAGCTTAGTTAGCAATGAGCAGTTCTTC	CASSLVSNEQFF
-	TRBJ1-1	TRBV7-3	-	TGTGCCAGCAGCTTCGACAGGAATTTCATGAACACTGAAGCTTTCTTT	CASSFDRNFMNTEAFF
TRBD1	TRBJ2-1	TRBV7-2	-	TGTGCCAGCAGCTTAGTGGGAGGACAGGGGGAATACAATGAGCAGTTCTTC	CASSLVGGQGEYNEQFF
-	TRBJ2-5	TRBV5-1	-	TGCGCCAGCAGCTTGGTCAGGGCACGACAAGAGACCCAGTACTTC	CASSLVRARQETQYF
-	TRBJ1-4	TRBV9	-	TGTGCCAGCAGCGTAGACGCGGGGCATAATGAAAAACTGTTTTTT	CASSVDAGHNEKLFF
-	TRBJ1-2	TRBV21-1	-	TGTGCCAGCCTCCTGAAGAGCTATGGCTACACCTTC	CASLLKSYGYTF
-	TRBJ2-1	TRBV7-9	once	TGTGCCAGCAGCTTATCCCCTAGTAGGAATGAGCAGTTCTTC	CASSLSPSRNEQFF
-	TRBJ1-1	TRBV28	-	TGTGCCAGCAGTCCCGCGGGGGGGCATAACACTGAAGCTTTCTTT	CASSPAGGHNTEAFF
-	TRBJ1-1	TRBV6-5	-	TGTGCCAGCAGGATATTCAGGGTCGGAGGGACTGAAGCTTTCTTT	CASRIFRVGGTEAFF
TRBD1	TRBJ2-1	TRBV24-1	-	TGTGCCACCAGTGACAGGGGGAGGCAGTTCTTC	CATSDRGRQFF
-	TRBJ1-5	TRBV28	-	TGTGCCAGCAGTTTAGGCCAGGGCTATCGTCAGCCCCAGCATTTT	CASSLGQGYRQPQHF
-	TRBJ2-1	TRBV3-1/TRBV3-2	-	TGTGCCAGCAGCCAAGGCTTAGTCACCTACAATGAGCAGTTCTTC	CASSQGLVTYNEQFF
-	TRBJ2-5	TRBV2	-	TGTGCCAGCAATAAAATAATATCGGGAGAGACCCAGTACTTC	CASNKIISGETQYF
TRBD2	TRBJ2-2	TRBV5-4	-	TGTGCCAGCAGCCTTGGGACTAGCGGGAGGGTCGGGGAGCTGTTTTTT	CASSLGTSGRVGELFF
TRBD2	TRBJ2-3	TRBV7-3	-	TGTGCCAGCAGCTCTCCCGAGGGTAGCGGGAGTGACACAGATACGCAGTATTTT	CASSSPEGSGSDTDTQYF
TRBD1	TRBJ2-3	TRBV10-3	-	TGTGCCATCAGCGGAGACAGGGGGCAAGATACGCAGTATTTT	CAISGDRGQDTQYF
TRBD1	TRBJ2-2	TRBV28	-	TGTGCCAGCAGCAGGACAGGAAACACCGGGGAGCTGTTTTTT	CASSRTGNTGELFF
TRBD1	TRBJ1-2	TRBV19	-	TGTGCCAGTAGTATGAGGGAACCGGGACAGGGAAGCTACACCTTC	CASSMREPGQGSYTF
-	TRBJ2-7	TRBV27	-	TGTGCCAGCAGTTTGGGGGCCACGTCCTACGAGCAGTACTTC	CASSLGATSYEQYF
-	TRBJ2-2	TRBV5-1	-	TGCGCCAGCAGAAGTGGAGTGAACACCGGGGAGCTGTTTTTT	CASRSGVNTGELFF
-	TRBJ2-3	TRBV7-2	once	TGTGCCAGCAGCCCCGGACTATATAAGTACACAGATACGCAGTATTTT	CASSPGLYKYTDTQYF
TRBD1	TRBJ1-1	TRBV4-1	-	TGCGCCAGCAGCCCAGAGGACAGGGGGGATGAAGCTTTCTTT	CASSPEDRGDEAFF
-	TRBJ2-2	TRBV7-2	-	TGTGCCAGCAGCTTAGGCGGGGCGAACACCGGGGAGCTGTTTTTT	CASSLGGANTGELFF
-	TRBJ2-1	TRBV7-2	-	TGTGCCAGCAGCTTAGAGCCCAGGGGAAGGTCCTACAATGAGCAGTTCTTC	CASSLEPRGRSYNEQFF
-	TRBJ2-1	TRBV5-1	-	TGCGCCAGCAGGGGCGACAGTTGGAGTGAGCAGTTCTTC	CASRGDSWSEQFF